This T cell receptor beta chain was observed in a study of blood T cells in healthy people across ages. With respect to this clonotype: What it binds is not known.

Using a J-beta primer mix together with a sample-barcoded 5' primer, a second PCR was run for roughly 6 to 12 cycles. TCRdb reprocessed the 5' RACE reads via MiXCR and lists one record per CDR3 protein. Of around 990,000 distinct CDR3 sequences listed, around two fifths are singletons. Study conclusions and caveats: Naive T cell percentage strongly correlated with TCR beta diversity.

CDR1 is SGHNT, CDR2 YYREEE, per germline (reference sequence). V was pared by 6 bases and J by 0 bases, with 10 bases of the junction left unmatched. The CDR3 length is 16 residues. The chain recombines TRBV5-4 with TRBJ2-3; TRBD2 aligns across 7 bases. Sequenced: blood. This receptor was obtained from a man aged 18 to 35 in good health. CDR3 sequence reads: CASTSGEGTSTDTQYF. The CDR3 DNA sequence: TGTGCCAGCACCTCGGGGGAGGGAACTAGCACAGATACGCAGTATTTT.